The 27 T cell receptor beta chains presented below share a single source sample, sequenced in a study of shared clonotypes between healthy human individuals. Produced via immunoSEQ multiplex PCR; TCRdb's table is partial and in-frame only. The sample contains around 430,000 clones, about 85% of which appear only once. Source material: PBMCs. Source of these receptors: a woman between 40 and 55 years old in good health. Some clones in this sample may be carry-over from other donors' samples.

The chain links TRBV18 to TRBJ1-2; 7 bases fit TRBD1. In germline, CDR1 is KGHSH, CDR2 LQKENI. V lost 5 bases to trimming and J lost 2 bases; unmatched junction nucleotides: 11. This CDR3 region has 16 residues. The CDR3 sequence: CASSFSPGQQNYGYTF. CDR3 DNA: TGTGCCAGCTCATTCTCCCCGGGACAGCAGAACTATGGCTACACCTTC.

The genes are TRBV9 and TRBJ1-5; D call uncertain. There are 14 residues in the CDR3. V lost 4 bases to trimming and J lost 2 bases, with 10 bases between them. CDR1 and CDR2 from the germline V gene are SGDLS and YYNGEE. CDR3 coding DNA: TGTGCCAGCAGCCGTACGGGAGGCAATCAGCCCCAGCATTTT. Protein product: CASSRTGGNQPQHF.

The chain carries TRBV18 and TRBJ2-7, with 7 bases lining up with TRBD1. This CDR3 spans 14 amino acids. CDR1 and CDR2 (germline): KGHSH, LQKENI. Germline trimming cut 3 bases from V and 2 bases from J; bases unmatched to any gene: 4. CDR3 nucleotides: TGTGCCAGCTCACCTTGGCAGGGGGCCTACGAGCAGTACTTC. Its protein is CASSPWQGAYEQYF. Based on the CDR3 plus reference TRBV18 and TRBJ2-7, the full variable domain is NAGVMQNPRHLVRRRGQEARLRCSPMKGHSHVYWYRQLPEEGLKFMVYLQKENIIDESGMPKERFSAEFPKEGPSILRIQQVVRGDSAAYFCASSPWQGAYEQYFGPGTRLTVT.

Ten or more counts support this clone. The V call is TRBV28, the J call TRBJ2-5, with D possibly matching TRBD2 (7 bases). The CDR3 has 13 amino acids. CDR1 is MDHEN and CDR2 is SYDVKM in the germline V gene. The V gene lost 4 bases and the J gene lost 5 bases, with 11 bases spanning the gap. The CDR3 nucleotides read TGTGCCAGCAGTTGGGGAGGGGGGGAGACCCAGTACTTC. It is translated as CASSWGGGETQYF.

Regarding this clone: With a far larger clone one base away, a read error is the likely cause. Additional DNA sequences in this sample encode the identical CDR3. The gene calls are TRBV30 and TRBJ2-3; no firm D call. The CDR3 is 12 residues long. V was trimmed by 2 bases and J by 2 bases, leaving 5 bases between them. Germline CDR1 reads GTSNPN; CDR2 reads SVGIG (reference sequence). CDR3 loop: CAWSTATDTQYF. In DNA, the CDR3 is TGTGCCTGGAGTACAGCCACAGATACGCAGTATTTT. The full variable domain, with the rest looked up from reference TRBV30 and TRBJ2-3, is SQTIHQWPATLVQPVGSPLSLECTVEGTSNPNLYWYRQAAGRGLQLLFYSVGIGQISSEVPQNLSASRPQDRQFILSSKKLLLSDSGFYLCAWSTATDTQYFGPGTRLTVL.

Comments on this clone: Other DNA sequences in the sample encode the same CDR3. The rearrangement links TRBV28 to TRBJ1-6; TRBD1 matches 8 bases. This CDR3 comprises 15 residues. CDR1 is MDHEN, CDR2 SYDVKM, per germline. Trimming cost V 3 bases and J 5 bases; bases outside gene matches: 3. The CDR3 here is CASSLVDRDNSPLHF. CDR3 in DNA: TGTGCCAGCAGTTTGGTGGACAGGGATAATTCACCCCTCCACTTT.

This chain connects TRBV11-1 to TRBJ2-7, with 12 bases that match TRBD2. J lost 6 bases, V lost 2 bases, and 2 bases had no gene match. Germline V gene lookup returns CDR1 SGHAT and CDR2 FQDESV (reference sequence). The CDR3 is made up of 14 amino acids. CDR3 sequence: CASSLLAGGSEQYF. In DNA, the CDR3 is TGTGCCAGCAGCTTACTAGCGGGAGGGTCCGAGCAGTACTTC.

This clone was seen more than once but under ten times. V is TRBV30 and J is TRBJ2-7; tentatively, D is TRBD1 (6 bases). Trimming removed 3 bases from V and 2 bases from J, with 11 bases in between. Germline assignment: CDR1 GTSNPN and CDR2 SVGIG (reference sequence). CDR3 size: 13 residues. CDR3 nucleotide sequence: TGTGCCTGGAGCCGGGACACCCCCTACGAGCAGTACTTC. Translation: CAWSRDTPYEQYF.

The chain uses TRBV11-2 and TRBJ2-3; no clear D gene. Germline values: CDR1 SGHAT, CDR2 FQNNGV. The CDR3 has 15 amino acids. V gave up 5 bases and J gave up 1 base, with 13 bases separating them. The CDR3 DNA is TGTGCCAGCAGCCCTGCTTTGTGGGGCACAGATACGCAGTATTTT. As protein: CASSPALWGTDTQYF.

As DNA, the CDR3 is TGTGCCAGCACGCTAGCGGGAGTGAATGAGCAGTTCTTC. This encodes CASTLAGVNEQFF. V usage is TRBV6-6 and J usage is TRBJ2-1; TRBD2 agrees at 10 bases. The V segment lost 7 bases and the J segment 7 bases; nucleotides outside the gene matches: 4. This CDR3 spans 13 amino acids. From germline, CDR1 is MNHNY and CDR2 SVGAGI (reference sequence).

The DNA for the CDR3 is TGTGCCAGCAGTGAAGGGACGGCACAGTCCTATGGCTACACCTTC. Translation: CASSEGTAQSYGYTF. The chain carries TRBV6-1 and TRBJ1-2; D is undetermined. This CDR3 region has 15 residues. V gave up 1 base and J gave up 4 bases, with 13 bases separating them. Germline-derived CDR1 and CDR2 are MNHNS and SASEGT.

The count of this clone is one. This chain links TRBV28 with TRBJ2-7, with TRBD2 identical over 9 bases. CDR3 size: 15 residues. Germline loops: CDR1 MDHEN, CDR2 SYDVKM. The V and J ends lost 4 bases and 0 bases, in that order; junction bases with no gene match: 4. In DNA, the CDR3 is TGTGCCAGCAGTTCTCCTAGCGGGAACTCCTACGAGCAGTACTTC. Its protein product is CASSSPSGNSYEQYF.

The rearrangement uses TRBV5-1 and TRBJ1-2; D is unresolved. Germline assignment: CDR1 SGHRS and CDR2 YFSETQ. V was shortened by 4 bases and J by 3 bases, with 7 bases between the two germline ends. This CDR3 has 12 residues. The CDR3 is CASSEGYYGYTF. Written as DNA, the CDR3 is TGCGCCAGCAGCGAGGGCTACTATGGCTACACCTTC.

The chain carries TRBV15 and TRBJ1-2, with D possibly TRBD1 on 6 matching bases. V was shortened by 1 base and J by 11 bases, with 14 bases between the two germline ends. The germline gives CDR1 LNHNV, CDR2 YYDKDF (reference sequence). This CDR3 has 13 residues. The CDR3 loop reads CATSRAGGDHYTF. CDR3 nucleotide sequence: TGTGCCACCAGCAGAGCCGGGGGCGACCATTACACCTTC.

This clone was recorded only once. The rearrangement uses TRBV10-3 and TRBJ1-5, with a weak D call TRBD1 (5 bases). Trimming took off 9 bases at V and 1 base at J, with 13 bases between the two ends. Germline V gene sequence: CDR1 ENHRY, CDR2 SYGVKD. The CDR3 sequence is 14 residues long. The CDR3 nucleotides are TGTGCCATTGGCCGGGACGGGAGCAATCAGCCCCAGCATTTT. Amino acids: CAIGRDGSNQPQHF.

This clone was detected only once. The genes are TRBV5-8 and TRBJ2-3; perhaps TRBD1 as D (7 bases). Germline V gene data show CDR1 as SGHTS and CDR2 as YDEGEE. Trimming took 0 bases from V and 0 from J, leaving 11 bases between them. The CDR3 loop spans 16 amino acids. This chain's CDR3 is CASSLGGDRSTDTQYF. CDR3 in DNA: TGTGCCAGCAGCTTGGGGGGGGACAGAAGCACAGATACGCAGTATTTT.

This chain links TRBV7-4 with TRBJ2-7; 12 bases match TRBD1. The CDR3 contains 17 residues. Losses at the gene ends were 5 bases for V and 2 bases for J; bases not matched to a gene: 10. In germline, CDR1 is SGHVT, CDR2 SQSDAQ. CDR3 nucleotide sequence: TGTGCCAGCAGCCAGGGACAGGGGGCTTATCTCCCCTACGAGCAGTACTTC. This codes for CASSQGQGAYLPYEQYF. Drawing the rest from reference TRBV7-4 and TRBJ2-7, the complete variable domain is GAGVSQSPRYKVAKRGRDVALRCDSISGHVTLYWYRQTLGQGSEVLTYSQSDAQRDKSGRPSGRFSAERPERSVSTLKIQRTEQGDSAVYLCASSQGQGAYLPYEQYFGPGTRLTVT.

This clone was found once. A far larger clone is a single base away, which makes a read error likely. The chain uses TRBV6-4 and TRBJ2-3, with TRBD1 matching 7 bases. The CDR3 is 13 residues long. Germline CDR1 MRHNA, CDR2 SNTAGT. The CDR3 nucleotides are TGTACCAGCAGTGAGGGGGCCGAAGATACGCAGTATTTT. Translated: CTSSEGAEDTQYF.

CDR3 in DNA: TGTGCCAGTAGTGCGACAGGGGGGCAAGAGACCCAGTACTTC. Translation gives CASSATGGQETQYF. V gene TRBV19 combines with J gene TRBJ2-5, with 9 bases matching TRBD1. V lost 5 bases and J lost 2; bases outside the gene matches: 3. CDR3 length: 14 residues. From germline, CDR1 is LNHDA and CDR2 SQIVND (reference sequence). Complete variable domain (other parts from reference TRBV19 and TRBJ2-5): DGGITQSPKYLFRKEGQNVTLSCEQNLNHDAMYWYRQDPGQGLRLIYYSQIVNDFQKGDIAEGYSVSREKKESFPLTVTSAQKNPTAFYLCASSATGGQETQYFGPGTRLLVL.

The chain is built from TRBV5-1 and TRBJ2-1; D ambiguous. CDR3 length: 16 residues. CDR1 is SGHRS and CDR2 is YFSETQ in the germline V gene. V lost 0 bases and J lost 0, with 10 bases in between. The DNA for the CDR3 is TGCGCCAGCAGCTTGGGGGCGGCATCCTCCTACAATGAGCAGTTCTTC. Translated: CASSLGAASSYNEQFF.

This chain joins TRBV6-1 and TRBJ2-1; D gene uncertain. Deletions cut 10 bases from V and 7 bases from J, with 17 bases between. CDR1 is MNHNS, CDR2 SASEGT, per germline. The CDR3 is 13 residues long. Here the CDR3 DNA reads TGTGCCATCATAAGGGCCGAGAGGAATGAGCAGTTCTTC. It encodes CAIIRAERNEQFF.

The CDR3 coding sequence is TGTGCCAGCTCATCACAGCGGGACTCCTACGAGCAGTACTTC. Translation gives CASSSQRDSYEQYF. The V gene is TRBV18, the J gene TRBJ2-7, with 7 bases fitting TRBD2. V dropped 5 bases and J dropped 0; count of bases not matched to a gene: 4. The germline V gene encodes CDR1 KGHSH and CDR2 LQKENI. The CDR3 is 14 amino acids. The complete variable domain, with remaining parts taken from reference TRBV18 and TRBJ2-7, reads NAGVMQNPRHLVRRRGQEARLRCSPMKGHSHVYWYRQLPEEGLKFMVYLQKENIIDESGMPKERFSAEFPKEGPSILRIQQVVRGDSAAYFCASSSQRDSYEQYFGPGTRLTVT.

This chain joins TRBV11-2 and TRBJ1-4, with D perhaps matching TRBD1 (5 bases). The CDR3 has 19 residues. V was cut by 3 bases and J by 8 bases, with 28 bases left in between. Germline V gives CDR1 SGHAT, CDR2 FQNNGV. The CDR3 bases are TGTGCCAGCAGCTTGTGGAGTTTCCGACCGGGACCGAAGAAAGAAAAACTGTTTTTT. Translated, it gives CASSLWSFRPGPKKEKLFF.

The V gene is TRBV2, the J gene TRBJ2-1; D might be TRBD2 (5 bases). Trimming left V 6 bases short and J 1 base short, with 13 bases between. CDR1 is SNHLY, CDR2 FYNNEI, per germline. This CDR3 contains 15 residues. DNA of the CDR3: TGTGCCAGCAGCGGAGGACGGGGTTCCTACAATGAGCAGTTCTTC. Translated, it gives CASSGGRGSYNEQFF.

This clone was seen only a few times. The rearrangement uses TRBV18 and TRBJ2-7, with 11 positions matching TRBD1. Germline CDR1 KGHSH, CDR2 LQKENI. V lost 3 bases and J lost 7; bases outside the gene matches: 5. CDR3 length equals 14 residues. CDR3: CASSPGQGAGEQYF. The CDR3 nucleotides read TGTGCCAGCTCACCCGGACAGGGGGCGGGAGAGCAGTACTTC.

The chain links TRBV4-2 to TRBJ2-1; 11 bases fit TRBD2. Trimming cost V 5 bases and J 5 bases; bases outside gene matches: 11. Germline V lookup: CDR1 LGHNA, CDR2 YNFKEQ. This CDR3 contains 17 residues. As DNA, the CDR3 is TGTGCCAGCAGCAATTCCGGGGGGGGACTAGCGGACAATGAGCAGTTCTTC. Amino acid sequence: CASSNSGGGLADNEQFF.

This sequence joins TRBV11-3 and TRBJ1-5, with TRBD1 matching over 7 bases. CDR1 SGHNT and CDR2 YENEEA come from the germline V gene. V lost 5 bases to trimming and J lost 6 bases; unmatched junction nucleotides: 13. The length of the CDR3 is 16 residues. The CDR3 region has the DNA TGTGCCAGCAGCAAAGCTGACAGGGAGATTGGTCAGCCCCAGCATTTT. It yields the protein CASSKADREIGQPQHF.